Shown below are 31 T cell receptor beta chains from a single sample sequenced in a study of shared clonotypes between healthy human individuals. This table comes from immunoSEQ multiplex PCR, and its TCRdb copy is limited to in-frame clones, with some not included. Of approximately 400,000 clones detected, 96% appear once; the ten largest clones hold approximately 0.32%. Sequencing was carried out using memory CD8+ T cells sorted from blood. Subset noted: CD45RO+ cells pooled with CCR7-negative TemRA cells. Receptors originate from a man aged 25-45 years in good health.

CDR3: CSARASYEQYF. The CDR3 DNA sequence: TGCAGTGCTAGGGCCTCCTACGAGCAGTACTTC. The V and J genes are TRBV20-1 and TRBJ2-7; D not resolved. Germline lookup yields CDR1 DFQATT and CDR2 SNEGSKA (reference sequence). This CDR3 has 11 residues. Trimming left V 3 bases short and J 0 bases short, with 3 bases between.

The chain is built from TRBV5-4 and TRBJ2-7, with 12 positions matching TRBD1. V trimming: 4 bases; J trimming: 7 bases; junction bases outside the gene matches: 6. Germline CDR1 SGHNT, CDR2 YYREEE (reference sequence). This CDR3 contains 14 residues. The CDR3 loop is CASSTGTGGGEQYF. The CDR3 region has the DNA TGTGCCAGCAGCACCGGGACAGGGGGCGGGGAGCAGTACTTC.

The V call is TRBV28, the J call TRBJ2-3; TRBD2 aligns across 7 bases. The germline V gene has CDR1 MDHEN and CDR2 SYDVKM. After removal of 8 bases from V and 6 bases from J, the junction contained 2 bases not matched to a gene. There are 11 residues in the CDR3. CDR3 DNA sequence: TGTGCCAGCCTGGGGGGGGATACGCAGTATTTT. Encoded protein: CASLGGDTQYF.

The J gene is TRBJ2-5, the V gene TRBV20-1, with D hard to call. V lost 4 bases and J lost 5, with 8 bases in between. This CDR3 has 11 amino acids. The V gene's germline CDR1 is DFQATT and CDR2 SNEGSKA (reference sequence). The CDR3 nucleotides read TGCAGTGCTATTCCGTGGGAGACCCAGTACTTC. Its translation is CSAIPWETQYF.

V usage is TRBV18 and J usage is TRBJ1-1, with D uncertain. With 0 bases removed from V and 3 bases from J, the gap between germline ends came to 11 bases. The CDR3 is made up of 15 amino acids. Germline values: CDR1 KGHSH, CDR2 LQKENI. CDR3 region: CASSPPRQRYTEAFF. For the CDR3, the DNA is TGTGCCAGCTCACCACCGAGACAACGTTACACTGAAGCTTTCTTT.

The V call is TRBV13, the J call TRBJ1-4, with 9 bases lining up with TRBD1. V was pared by 1 base and J by 8 bases, with 2 bases of the junction left unmatched. This CDR3 region has 14 residues. The germline V gene encodes CDR1 PRHDT and CDR2 FYEKMQ (reference sequence). This CDR3 is CASSLDRGQEKLFF. The CDR3 region has the DNA TGTGCCAGCAGCTTAGACAGGGGGCAAGAAAAACTGTTTTTT.

The chain is built from TRBV28 and TRBJ2-7, with 12 bases fitting TRBD2. Germline-derived CDR1 and CDR2 are MDHEN and SYDVKM. This CDR3 comprises 18 residues. V was pared by 6 bases and J by 2 bases, with 14 bases of the junction left unmatched. The CDR3 sequence: CASRDIPGTSGSTYEQYF. CDR3 coding DNA: TGTGCCAGCAGAGACATTCCCGGGACTAGCGGGTCTACCTACGAGCAGTACTTC.

This clone was counted only a few times. The genes are TRBV10-2 and TRBJ1-4; TRBD1 aligns across 7 bases. Trimming cost V 6 bases and J 5 bases; bases outside gene matches: 3. Germline V gives CDR1 WSHSY, CDR2 SAAADI. The CDR3 is 13 residues long. CDR3 region: CASRGTVNEKLFF. The CDR3 bases are TGCGCCAGCAGGGGGACAGTGAATGAAAAACTGTTTTTT.

The J gene is TRBJ1-1, the V gene TRBV4-1; 8 positions match TRBD1. The CDR3 has 16 amino acids. V trimming: 0 bases; J trimming: 1 base; junction bases outside the gene matches: 4. CDR1 is MGHRA, CDR2 YSYEKL, per germline. The CDR3 DNA is TGCGCCAGCAGCCAAGAACTCGGACAGGGGAACACTGAAGCTTTCTTT. As protein: CASSQELGQGNTEAFF.

This clone appeared once. The rearrangement uses TRBV28 and TRBJ2-2; 7 positions agree with TRBD1. From germline, CDR1 is MDHEN and CDR2 SYDVKM. The CDR3 totals 15 residues. The trim removed 6 bases at V and 5 bases at J, leaving 9 bases unmatched. The CDR3: CASSPPDRPTGELFF. CDR3 sequence (DNA): TGTGCCAGCAGCCCCCCGGACAGGCCTACCGGGGAGCTGTTTTTT.

V is TRBV10-3 and J is TRBJ2-5, with D possibly matching TRBD1 (5 bases). Germline CDR1 reads ENHRY; CDR2 reads SYGVKD. The CDR3 runs 12 residues. V was clipped by 2 bases and J by 4 bases, with 5 bases between them. CDR3 DNA: TGTGCCATCAGTGAGACAGGAGAGACCCAGTACTTC. This translates into CAISETGETQYF.

The chain is built from TRBV10-1 and TRBJ2-7, with 9 bases fitting TRBD2. Germline CDR1 and CDR2: WNHNN and SYGVQD (reference sequence). The CDR3 totals 16 residues. The J segment lost 2 bases and the V segment lost 0 bases, leaving 5 bases of the junction unmatched. This CDR3 is CASSESSGLAPYEQYF. CDR3 sequence (DNA): TGCGCCAGCAGTGAGTCCTCGGGACTAGCTCCCTACGAGCAGTACTTC.

The V gene is TRBV5-4, the J gene TRBJ2-1; 7 nucleotides match TRBD1. Germline CDR1 is SGHNT and CDR2 is YYREEE (reference sequence). Trimming cost V 4 bases and J 0 bases; bases outside gene matches: 4. This CDR3 has 15 amino acids. CDR3 sequence reads: CASSPRGISYNEQFF. For the CDR3, the DNA is TGTGCCAGCAGCCCCAGGGGGATCTCCTACAATGAGCAGTTCTTC.

The rearrangement joins TRBV30 to TRBJ2-7, with 7 bases matching TRBD1. CDR1 is GTSNPN and CDR2 is SVGIG in the germline V gene (reference sequence). The CDR3 consists of 14 residues. The J segment lost 4 bases and the V segment lost 3 bases, leaving 9 bases of the junction unmatched. The CDR3 nucleotides are TGTGCCTGGAGGGGCACCACAGGGGATTACGAGCAGTACTTC. Residues: CAWRGTTGDYEQYF.

This chain uses TRBV5-1 with TRBJ2-7; 8 bases fit TRBD2. The V segment lost 1 base and the J segment 2 bases; nucleotides outside the gene matches: 2. Germline CDR1 reads SGHRS; CDR2 reads YFSETQ. This CDR3 is built from 14 residues. The DNA for the CDR3 is TGCGCCAGCAGCTTGAGAGCGGGAGCCTACGAGCAGTACTTC. This codes for CASSLRAGAYEQYF.

The chain uses TRBV5-6 and TRBJ1-1, with D perhaps matching TRBD1 (6 bases). Trimming took 4 bases from V and 7 from J, leaving 14 bases between them. Germline V gene data show CDR1 as SGHDT and CDR2 as YYEEEE. The length of the CDR3 is 13 residues. The CDR3: CASSTRLRGEAFF. In DNA, the CDR3 is TGTGCCAGCAGCACGAGGCTCAGGGGTGAAGCTTTCTTT.

CDR3 DNA: TGTGCCAGCAGCTTAGAGTGGACAGCCATCCGCTACGAGCAGTACTTC. Protein sequence: CASSLEWTAIRYEQYF. This chain uses TRBV11-2 with TRBJ2-7; the D gene is possibly TRBD1 (6 bases). The length of the CDR3 is 16 residues. Trimming removed 0 bases at V and 3 bases at J, with 15 bases between. Per the germline V gene, CDR1 is SGHAT and CDR2 is FQNNGV.

The chain recombines TRBV5-4 with TRBJ2-7, with D tentatively TRBD1 (5 bases). From germline, CDR1 is SGHNT and CDR2 YYREEE (reference sequence). The CDR3 runs 14 residues. Trimming removed 1 base at V and 0 bases at J, with 8 bases between. CDR3 sequence reads: CASSLQGSSYEQYF. The CDR3 bases are TGTGCCAGCAGCTTGCAGGGTAGCTCCTACGAGCAGTACTTC. Supplemented by reference TRBV5-4 and TRBJ2-7, the full variable domain reads ETGVTQSPTHLIKTRGQQVTLRCSSQSGHNTVSWYQQALGQGPQFIFQYYREEENGRGNFPPRFSGLQFPNYSSELNVNALELDDSALYLCASSLQGSSYEQYFGPGTRLTVT.

The rearrangement uses TRBV6-1 and TRBJ1-4; a weak D match, TRBD1 (6 bases). The CDR3 has 14 amino acids. CDR1 and CDR2 (germline): MNHNS, SASEGT. The V end was cut by 4 bases, the J end by 7 bases, with 13 bases between. This CDR3 reads CASSALGGAEKLFF. CDR3 in DNA: TGTGCCAGCAGTGCCCTCGGGGGCGCTGAAAAACTGTTTTTT.

V and J are TRBV6-1 and TRBJ1-2; D gene unclear. There are 14 residues in the CDR3. V was trimmed by 0 bases and J by 3 bases, leaving 8 bases between them. Germline lookup yields CDR1 MNHNS and CDR2 SASEGT. CDR3 in DNA: TGTGCCAGCAGTGAAGCTGAGACTCACTATGGCTACACCTTC. Translated, it gives CASSEAETHYGYTF.

The V gene is TRBV19, the J gene TRBJ2-5; D remains ambiguous. The V end was cut by 1 base, the J end by 2 bases, with 11 bases between. The germline V gene encodes CDR1 LNHDA and CDR2 SQIVND (reference sequence). The CDR3 is made up of 15 amino acids. The CDR3 sequence is CASSIVAGLQETQYF. CDR3 DNA: TGTGCCAGTAGTATAGTAGCTGGCCTTCAAGAGACCCAGTACTTC.

This clone was observed once. The same CDR3 also results from other DNA sequences found in this sample. The rearrangement joins TRBV5-1 to TRBJ2-5, with D possibly matching TRBD2 (5 bases). This CDR3 is 14 amino acids long. Germline V gene data show CDR1 as SGHRS and CDR2 as YFSETQ. The V and J ends lost 0 bases and 1 base respectively, with 7 bases between them. DNA for the CDR3: TGCGCCAGCAGCTTGGGCGGACTCCAAGAGACCCAGTACTTC. Protein product: CASSLGGLQETQYF.

On this clone: Additional DNA sequences in this sample encode the identical CDR3. The CDR3 sequence: CASSLAGGEQYF. The CDR3 DNA is TGCGCCAGCAGCTTGGCGGGAGGCGAGCAGTACTTC. V gene TRBV5-1 combines with J gene TRBJ2-7; 7 nucleotides align to TRBD2. CDR1 and CDR2 from the germline V gene are SGHRS and YFSETQ. CDR3 size: 12 residues. V was pared by 0 bases and J by 6 bases, with 0 bases of the junction left unmatched.

This chain's CDR3 is CASRLTGGAEETQYF. In DNA form, the CDR3 reads TGTGCCAGCAGGCTAACCGGGGGAGCGGAAGAGACCCAGTACTTC. V usage is TRBV4-2 and J usage is TRBJ2-5; perhaps TRBD2 as D (6 bases). The V and J ends lost 6 bases and 3 bases respectively, with 17 bases between them. The germline gives CDR1 LGHNA, CDR2 YNFKEQ. This CDR3 contains 15 residues.

V usage is TRBV7-9 and J usage is TRBJ1-3; D unresolved. This CDR3 has 9 amino acids. V was cut by 10 bases and J by 4 bases, with 2 bases left in between. Germline CDR1 and CDR2: SEHNR and FQNEAQ (reference sequence). CDR3 coding DNA: TGTGCCACCGGAAACACCATATATTTT. It codes for CATGNTIYF.

This clone occurred once. The CDR3, as DNA: TGTGCCAGCAGTTACTCGGCGACAGGGTGGGGCTACGAGCAGTACTTC. This gives the protein CASSYSATGWGYEQYF. V usage is TRBV6-5 and J usage is TRBJ2-7, with 7 bases that match TRBD1. CDR3 length equals 16 residues. V was pared by 0 bases and J by 3 bases, with 8 bases of the junction left unmatched. Germline assignment: CDR1 MNHEY and CDR2 SVGAGI.

The rearrangement links TRBV5-1 to TRBJ2-1; TRBD2 is a possible D gene (5 bases). CDR3 length equals 16 residues. Trimming removed 0 bases at V and 3 bases at J, with 13 bases between. Per the germline V gene, CDR1 is SGHRS and CDR2 is YFSETQ. This CDR3 reads CASSLEGREGYNEQFF. The CDR3 coding sequence is TGCGCCAGCAGCTTGGAAGGACGTGAGGGCTACAATGAGCAGTTCTTC.

The chain is built from TRBV5-4 and TRBJ2-1; possibly TRBD1 or TRBD2 for D (5 bases each). Between the trimmed V and J ends, which lost 6 bases and 5 bases, there was a span of 15 bases. The CDR3 is made up of 14 amino acids. CDR1 and CDR2 (germline): SGHNT, YYREEE (reference sequence). DNA for the CDR3: TGTGCCAGCAACCGCCCGGGGCCTAACAATGAGCAGTTCTTC. Encoded protein: CASNRPGPNNEQFF.

This sequence joins TRBV6-1 and TRBJ2-7, with TRBD2 matching over 10 bases. Unmatched junction bases numbered 5, after V lost 3 bases and J lost 3 bases. The CDR3 sequence is 15 residues long. From germline, CDR1 is MNHNS and CDR2 SASEGT. The CDR3 is CASSDSLAGDYEQYF. The DNA of the CDR3 is TGTGCCAGCAGTGACAGTCTAGCGGGGGACTACGAGCAGTACTTC.

V gene TRBV29-1 combines with J gene TRBJ2-3, with a possible D match to TRBD2 (7 bases). V was shortened by 3 bases and J by 4 bases, with 14 bases between the two germline ends. The CDR3 length is 14 residues. The germline CDR1 and CDR2 sequences are SQVTM and ANQGSEA. The CDR3 nucleotides are TGCAGCGTTGAGGGGGCGGGAGTCGCAGATACGCAGTATTTT. Encoded protein: CSVEGAGVADTQYF.

The chain employs TRBV7-3 and TRBJ2-3; 9 bases agree with TRBD1. CDR1 and CDR2 from the germline V gene are SGHTA and FQGTGA. J was trimmed by 1 base and V by 3 bases; bases with no gene match: 5. The CDR3 runs 16 residues. CDR3 region: CASSLRGQGGTDTQYF. The CDR3 region has the DNA TGTGCCAGCAGCTTGCGGGGACAGGGTGGCACAGATACGCAGTATTTT.